This T cell receptor (beta chain) comes out of a study of cytomegalovirus exposure and HLA in healthy donors. General observations from the study: Relative to the approximately 670-donor mean, N-insertions were reportedly fewer in an Asian-associated ancestry cluster in a later analysis. Upon later analysis, HLA-associated TCR beta chains proved more clonally expanded than other, equally common chains. Sequencing depth across donors, presence/absence analyses assumed, was roughly uniform. TCR beta chain V- and J-gene trimming was linked, in a later analysis, to a missense variant in DCLRE1C.

The PCR employed 60 Vbeta primers together with 13 Jbeta primers. Repertoires were generated with immunoSEQ multiplex PCR, while TCRdb's copy carries only in-frame clones and drops some. Among 150,000 to 200,000 clones, 70% to 80% were seen once, and the ten largest hold 2% to 2.5%. Details on this clone: What it binds is unknown.

V was pared by 3 bases and J by 1 base, with 12 bases between. Germline V gene sequence: CDR1 SGDLS, CDR2 YYNGEE. The CDR3 contains 15 residues. The receptor comes from a man between 60 and 70 years old in good health and CMV-seronegative. This sequence joins TRBV9 and TRBJ2-3, with a tentative D call TRBD2 (6 bases). Sequenced sample: PBMCs. CDR3 sequence: CASSGRRGGTDTQYF. The CDR3 nucleotides read TGTGCCAGCAGCGGTCGGCGGGGAGGCACAGATACGCAGTATTTT.